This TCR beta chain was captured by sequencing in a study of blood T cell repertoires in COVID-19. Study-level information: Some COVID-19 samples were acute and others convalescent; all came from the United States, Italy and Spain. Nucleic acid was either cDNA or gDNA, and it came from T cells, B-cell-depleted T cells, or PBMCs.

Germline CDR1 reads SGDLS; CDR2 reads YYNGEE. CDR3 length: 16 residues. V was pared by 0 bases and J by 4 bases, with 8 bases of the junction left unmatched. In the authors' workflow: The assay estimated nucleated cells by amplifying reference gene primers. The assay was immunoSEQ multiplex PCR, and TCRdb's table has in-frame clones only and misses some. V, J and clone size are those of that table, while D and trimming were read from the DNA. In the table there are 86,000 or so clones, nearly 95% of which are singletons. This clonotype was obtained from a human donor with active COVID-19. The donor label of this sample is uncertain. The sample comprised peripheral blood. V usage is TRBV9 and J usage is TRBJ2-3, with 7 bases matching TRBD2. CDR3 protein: CASSVAGGGPADTQYF. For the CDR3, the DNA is TGTGCCAGCAGCGTAGCTGGGGGAGGGCCGGCAGATACGCAGTATTTT.